These 8 T cell receptor beta chains were all obtained from the same sample, sequenced in a study of blood T cells in healthy people across ages. Together with a sample-barcoded 5' primer, a J-beta primer mix was included in a second PCR lasting roughly 6 to 12 cycles. TCRdb re-derived calls from the 5' RACE reads in MiXCR, one entry per CDR3 protein. The table includes around 1,000,000 distinct CDR3 sequences, under 40% detected once. The source material was blood. The receptors were sampled from a man aged 18 to 30 in good health.

The chain recombines TRBV19 with TRBJ1-4; no reliable D call. CDR1 LNHDA and CDR2 SQIVND come from the germline V gene (reference sequence). The CDR3 runs 13 residues. V dropped 6 bases and J dropped 11 bases, with 16 bases sitting between them. The CDR3 protein is CASRDSRREKLFF. In nucleotides, the CDR3 is TGTGCCAGTAGGGACTCAAGGCGGGAGAAACTGTTTTTT.

The V gene is TRBV14, the J gene TRBJ2-7, with 9 bases identical to TRBD1. The better agreement between TRBJ2-5 and the DNA end casts doubt on the J call. The CDR3 extends over 14 amino acids. CDR1 and CDR2 (germline): SGHDN, FVKESK. DNA for the CDR3: TGTGCCAGCAGCCACGGACAGGGGCGAGAGACCCAGTACTTC. This gives the protein CASSHGQGRETQYF.

This chain connects TRBV20-1 to TRBJ1-1; 9 bases are a match to TRBD1. V trimming: 3 bases; J trimming: 4 bases; junction bases outside the gene matches: 15. The CDR3 sequence is 17 residues long. Per germline, CDR1 DFQATT and CDR2 SNEGSKA (reference sequence). CDR3 coding DNA: TGCAGTGCTAGGGCTCCGGGACAGGGTTCCCGGGGCACTGAAGCTTTCTTT. Protein product: CSARAPGQGSRGTEAFF.

This clonotype was detected only a few times. CDR3 nucleotides: TGCGCCAGCAGCCCCCTCGGACAGGGGGAAGATGAAAAACTGTTTTTT. This gives the protein CASSPLGQGEDEKLFF. The J gene is TRBJ1-4, the V gene TRBV4-3; 10 bases match TRBD1. V lost 4 bases and J lost 6; bases outside the gene matches: 8. The CDR3 has 16 amino acids. Germline-derived CDR1 and CDR2 are LGHNA and YSLEER.

The gene calls are TRBV29-1 and TRBJ2-1; 9 positions match TRBD2. The V gene's germline CDR1 is SQVTM and CDR2 ANQGSEA. With V trimmed by 6 bases and J by 8 bases, 20 bases remained unmatched. The CDR3 length is 17 residues. The CDR3 spells CSVPIPLRGGGRDEQFF. CDR3 nucleotides: TGCAGCGTCCCGATCCCCCTGCGCGGGGGGGGCAGGGATGAGCAGTTCTTC.

The CDR3 sequence is CASSYYFGQGLESGELFF. DNA for the CDR3: TGTGCCAGCAGTTATTACTTCGGACAGGGGTTGGAATCCGGGGAGCTGTTTTTT. V is TRBV12-3 or TRBV12-4 and J is TRBJ2-2; 9 nucleotides agree with TRBD1. V was clipped by 4 bases and J by 6 bases; unmatched bases: 15. The CDR3 loop spans 18 amino acids.

The V and J genes are TRBV20-1 and TRBJ2-1, with 10 bases identical to TRBD2. Looked up from germline, CDR1 is DFQATT and CDR2 is SNEGSKA (reference sequence). The CDR3 spans 13 residues. Unmatched junction bases numbered 6, after V lost 6 bases and J lost 7 bases. The CDR3 DNA reads TGCAGTGCGAGTAGCGGGGGGTCAAATGAGCAGTTCTTC. Amino acids: CSASSGGSNEQFF.

The chain recombines TRBV7-2 with TRBJ2-1; the D gene is possibly TRBD2 (6 bases). V was clipped by 1 base and J by 0 bases, with 7 bases between them. This CDR3 region has 15 residues. CDR1 is SGHTA, CDR2 FQGNSA, per germline. CDR3 sequence reads: CASSLGLDSYNEQFF. The CDR3 DNA reads as TGTGCCAGCAGCTTAGGACTAGACTCCTACAATGAGCAGTTCTTC.